This TCR beta chain was found in a study of siplizumab effects on memory and regulatory T cells. Regarding the study as a whole: Memory T cells appeared less diverse than naive cells, which seemed to contribute substantially to alloresponse.

The CDR3 is made up of 15 amino acids. Germline CDR1 KGHSH, CDR2 LQKENI. With V trimmed by 5 bases and J by 2 bases, 2 bases remained unmatched. Clones were sequenced by immunoSEQ multiplex PCR, and TCRdb holds only the in-frame ones, with some missing. The sample has about 110,000 clones, approximately 94% seen once. For this clone: Its antigen is not known.

Material: CD4+ T cells sorted from blood. The clonotype comes from a human donor in good health. V gene TRBV18 combines with J gene TRBJ2-2; 10 positions agree with TRBD2. As DNA, the CDR3 is TGTGCCAGCTCAAGGACTAGCGGCAACACCGGGGAGCTGTTTTTT. Translating it yields CASSRTSGNTGELFF.